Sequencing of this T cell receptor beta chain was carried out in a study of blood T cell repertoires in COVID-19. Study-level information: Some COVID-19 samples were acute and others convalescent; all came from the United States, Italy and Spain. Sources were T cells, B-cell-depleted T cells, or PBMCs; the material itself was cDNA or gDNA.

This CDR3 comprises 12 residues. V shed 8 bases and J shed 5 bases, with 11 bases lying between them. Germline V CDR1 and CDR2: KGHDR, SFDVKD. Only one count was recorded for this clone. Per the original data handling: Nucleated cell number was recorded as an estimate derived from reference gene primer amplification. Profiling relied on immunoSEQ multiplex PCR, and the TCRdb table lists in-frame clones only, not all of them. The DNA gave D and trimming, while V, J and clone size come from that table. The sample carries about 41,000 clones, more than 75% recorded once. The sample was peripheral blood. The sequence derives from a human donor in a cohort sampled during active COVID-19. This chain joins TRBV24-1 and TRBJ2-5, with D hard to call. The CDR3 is CATKTQRETQYF. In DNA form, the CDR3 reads TGTGCCACCAAGACTCAGAGGGAGACCCAGTACTTC.